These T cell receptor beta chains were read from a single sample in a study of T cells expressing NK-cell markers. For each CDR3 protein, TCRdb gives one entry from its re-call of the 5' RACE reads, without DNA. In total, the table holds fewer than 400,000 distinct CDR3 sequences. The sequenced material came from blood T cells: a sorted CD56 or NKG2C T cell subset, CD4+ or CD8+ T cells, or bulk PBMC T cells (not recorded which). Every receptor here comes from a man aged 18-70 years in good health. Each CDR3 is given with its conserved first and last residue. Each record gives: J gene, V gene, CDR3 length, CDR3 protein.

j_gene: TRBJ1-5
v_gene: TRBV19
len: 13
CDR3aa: CASRSQGHQPQHF

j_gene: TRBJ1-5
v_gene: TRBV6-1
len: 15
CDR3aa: CASSDPNRGSQPQHF

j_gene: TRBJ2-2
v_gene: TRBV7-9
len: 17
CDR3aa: CASSLRGPRPSTGELFF

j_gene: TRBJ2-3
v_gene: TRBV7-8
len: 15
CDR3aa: CASSYLEGVGPTQYF

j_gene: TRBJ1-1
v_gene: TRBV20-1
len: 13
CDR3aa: CSAPTAYTTEAFF

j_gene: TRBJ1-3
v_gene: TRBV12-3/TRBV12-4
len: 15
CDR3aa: CASSLTVSSGNTIYF

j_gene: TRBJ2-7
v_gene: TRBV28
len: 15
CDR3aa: CASTNPGGATYEQYF

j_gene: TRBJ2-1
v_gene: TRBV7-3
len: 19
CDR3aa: CASSLTSLHHPTKMGEQFF

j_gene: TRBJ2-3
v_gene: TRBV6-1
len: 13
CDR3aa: CASSEVLQGTQYF

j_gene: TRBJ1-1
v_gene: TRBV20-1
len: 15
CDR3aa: CSANPAGGFVGKAFF

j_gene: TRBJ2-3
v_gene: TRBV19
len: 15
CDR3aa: CASSFRGEGTDTQYF

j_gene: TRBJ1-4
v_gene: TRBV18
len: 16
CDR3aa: CASSPPVRGSNEKLFF

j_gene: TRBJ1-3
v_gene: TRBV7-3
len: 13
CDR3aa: CASSKGAGNTIYF

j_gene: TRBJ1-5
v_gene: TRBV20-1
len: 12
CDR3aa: CSAAQGNQPQHF

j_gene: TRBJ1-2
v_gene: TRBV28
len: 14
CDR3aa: CASREGGDNYGYTF

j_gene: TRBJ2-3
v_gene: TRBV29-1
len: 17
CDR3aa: CSGTRLAGGIYTDTQYF

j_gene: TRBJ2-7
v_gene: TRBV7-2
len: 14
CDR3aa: CASSLGLAIYEQYF

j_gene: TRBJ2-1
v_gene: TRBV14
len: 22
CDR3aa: CASSQVVRGGTSPYRENNEQFF

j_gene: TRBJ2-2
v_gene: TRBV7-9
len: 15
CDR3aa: CASSRGASNTGELFF

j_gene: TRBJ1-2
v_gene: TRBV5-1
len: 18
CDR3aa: CASSQTTLLQGMEYGYTF

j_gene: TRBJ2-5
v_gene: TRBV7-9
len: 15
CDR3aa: CASSLTGGWEETQYF

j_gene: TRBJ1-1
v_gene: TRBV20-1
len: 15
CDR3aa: CSAPPPGRMNTEAFF

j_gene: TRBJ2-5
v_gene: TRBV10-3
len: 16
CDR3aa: CAISDPLAGGRGTQYF

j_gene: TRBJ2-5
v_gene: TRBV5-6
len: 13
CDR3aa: CASSLGRVGTQYF

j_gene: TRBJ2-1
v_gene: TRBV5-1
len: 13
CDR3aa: CASSLASHNEQFF

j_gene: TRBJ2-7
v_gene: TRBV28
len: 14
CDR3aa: CASSRPDGFYEQYF

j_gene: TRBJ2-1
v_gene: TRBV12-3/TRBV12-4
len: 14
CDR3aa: CASRKAGGGNEQFF

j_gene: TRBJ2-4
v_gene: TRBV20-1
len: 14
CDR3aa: CSAGIPLAKNIQYF

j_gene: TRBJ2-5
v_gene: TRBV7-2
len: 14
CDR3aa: CASSLAGPQETQYF

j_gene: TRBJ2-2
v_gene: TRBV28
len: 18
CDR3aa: CASSIPLGTGDSTGELFF

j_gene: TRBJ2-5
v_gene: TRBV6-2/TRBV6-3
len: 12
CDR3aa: CASSSDRETQYF

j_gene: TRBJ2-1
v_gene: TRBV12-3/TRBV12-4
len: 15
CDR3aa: CASSSAGGRGNEQFF

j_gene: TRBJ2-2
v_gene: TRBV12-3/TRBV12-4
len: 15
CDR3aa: CASSRQGGNTGELFF

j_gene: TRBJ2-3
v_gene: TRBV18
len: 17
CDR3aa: CASSPPLSGRSGVTQYF

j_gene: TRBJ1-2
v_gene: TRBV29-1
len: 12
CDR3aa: CSVEDRQWGYTF

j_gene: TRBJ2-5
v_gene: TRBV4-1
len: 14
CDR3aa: CASSQQGRGETQYF

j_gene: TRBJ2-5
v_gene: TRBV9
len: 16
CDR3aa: CASSPQGGALTETQYF

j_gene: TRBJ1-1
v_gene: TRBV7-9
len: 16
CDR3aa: CASSVTTGIMNTEAFF

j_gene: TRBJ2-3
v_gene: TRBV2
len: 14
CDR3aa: CATAFRPGTDTQYF

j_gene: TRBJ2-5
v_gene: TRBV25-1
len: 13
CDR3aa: CASRTGALETQYF